Presented here are 31 T cell receptor beta chains from one specimen sequenced in a study of blood T cell repertoires in COVID-19. Only in-frame clones appear in the TCRdb table, and some are missing; sequencing was by immunoSEQ multiplex PCR. The sample has around 150,000 clones, roughly 80% seen once. Sequencing input: peripheral blood. The receptor source for this set is a man aged 60-69 years who had recovered from COVID-19.

This rearrangement joins TRBV18 to TRBJ1-6; a possible D gene is TRBD1 (6 bases). V dropped 4 bases and J dropped 4 bases, with 14 bases sitting between them. The length of the CDR3 is 16 residues. Germline V gives CDR1 KGHSH, CDR2 LQKENI. CDR3 DNA: TGTGCCAGCTCACGGCAGGGGAACTTGTATAATTCACCCCTCCACTTT. As protein: CASSRQGNLYNSPLHF.

The chain links TRBV7-9 to TRBJ1-2; 8 bases align to TRBD1. The CDR3 is made up of 17 amino acids. The junction had 15 bases not matched to a gene; V was cut back by 5 bases and J by 4 bases. Germline loops: CDR1 SEHNR, CDR2 FQNEAQ (reference sequence). CDR3 region: CASSLNPLTGDGYGYTF. Here the CDR3 DNA reads TGTGCCAGCAGCCTCAATCCGTTGACAGGGGATGGCTATGGCTACACCTTC.

The chain is built from TRBV7-3 and TRBJ2-3; D is undetermined. The V end was cut by 3 bases, the J end by 6 bases, with 16 bases between. Looked up from germline, CDR1 is SGHTA and CDR2 is FQGTGA. The length of the CDR3 is 15 residues. CDR3 sequence reads: CASSLGGVSADTQYF. DNA for the CDR3: TGTGCCAGCAGCTTGGGTGGAGTCTCGGCGGATACGCAGTATTTT.

This clone was recorded once. The CDR3 loop is CASSQLGTGPLLEAFF. DNA of the CDR3: TGTGCCAGCAGCCAACTGGGGACAGGACCCCTCTTAGAAGCTTTCTTT. The chain combines TRBV16 with TRBJ1-1; 8 nucleotides align to TRBD1. J was trimmed by 8 bases and V by 2 bases; bases with no gene match: 13. CDR3 length equals 16 residues. The germline CDR1 and CDR2 sequences are KGHSY and FQNENV.

The chain joins TRBV5-5 to TRBJ2-3; 7 bases are a match to TRBD2. V lost 0 bases and J lost 6; bases outside the gene matches: 4. The germline gives CDR1 SGHKS, CDR2 YYEKEE (reference sequence). The CDR3 has 14 amino acids. The CDR3 region has the DNA TGTGCCAGCAGCTTGGGGGGGGGTGGGGATACGCAGTATTTT. Protein: CASSLGGGGDTQYF.

The chain combines TRBV5-4 with TRBJ1-6; 7 nucleotides align to TRBD1. The junction had 7 bases not matched to a gene; V was cut back by 6 bases and J by 4 bases. Germline CDR1 is SGHNT and CDR2 is YYREEE (reference sequence). CDR3 length equals 15 residues. The CDR3 coding sequence is TGTGCCAGCACCACGGGACAGTCGTATAATTCACCCCTCCACTTT. Residues: CASTTGQSYNSPLHF.

This clone appeared once. The J gene is TRBJ1-1, the V gene TRBV3-1 (or the pseudogene TRBV3-2), with D tentatively TRBD1 (6 bases). V lost 8 bases and J lost 3, with 13 bases in between. Germline V lookup: CDR1 LGHDT, CDR2 YNNKEL (reference sequence). This CDR3 has 13 residues. CDR3: CASYNRVDTEAFF. CDR3 DNA: TGTGCCAGCTATAACAGGGTTGACACTGAAGCTTTCTTT.

V gene TRBV4-3 combines with J gene TRBJ2-1, with 12 positions matching TRBD2. The germline gives CDR1 LGHNA, CDR2 YSLEER. The CDR3 spans 14 residues. The ends lost 4 bases at V and 8 bases at J; junction bases unmatched: 3. Here the CDR3 reads CASSPSGGVYEQFF. CDR3 in DNA: TGCGCCAGCAGCCCTAGCGGGGGGGTCTATGAGCAGTTCTTC.

The V call is TRBV3-1 (or the pseudogene TRBV3-2), the J call TRBJ2-7; a weak D match, TRBD2 (6 bases). The CDR3 is made up of 14 amino acids. Germline CDR1 is LGHDT and CDR2 is YNNKEL (reference sequence). Between the trimmed V and J ends, which lost 3 bases and 0 bases, there was a span of 9 bases. The CDR3 DNA follows: TGTGCCAGCAGCCAGGGACTCGTCTCCTACGAGCAGTACTTC. Encoded protein: CASSQGLVSYEQYF.

The V gene is TRBV6-5, the J gene TRBJ1-4, with 9 nucleotides matching TRBD1. Germline CDR1 MNHEY, CDR2 SVGAGI. CDR3 length: 15 amino acids. Trimming removed 8 bases from V and 5 bases from J; junction bases left unmatched: 9. The CDR3 bases are TGTGCCAGCCGTCCTCCCGACAGGGGGAATGAAAAACTGTTTTTT. Amino acids: CASRPPDRGNEKLFF.

This chain links TRBV5-1 with TRBJ1-2, with 9 nucleotides matching TRBD1. V was pared by 0 bases and J by 8 bases, with 8 bases of the junction left unmatched. The CDR3 spans 15 residues. Germline V gene sequence: CDR1 SGHRS, CDR2 YFSETQ. This CDR3 reads CASSLATDRGSGYTF. As DNA, the CDR3 is TGCGCCAGCAGCTTGGCCACGGACAGGGGTTCGGGCTACACCTTC.

This chain uses TRBV4-1 with TRBJ1-1, with 8 bases that match TRBD1. The CDR3 has 14 amino acids. J gave up 2 bases and V 6 bases, and 5 bases lay outside the gene matches. Germline values: CDR1 MGHRA, CDR2 YSYEKL. CDR3 sequence: CASRMGQVNTEAFF. CDR3 DNA: TGCGCCAGCAGGATGGGACAGGTAAACACTGAAGCTTTCTTT.

The sample holds a few counts of this clone. This chain uses TRBV6-5 with TRBJ1-6; TRBD1 aligns across 8 bases. The CDR3 length is 15 residues. CDR1 and CDR2 (germline): MNHEY, SVGAGI. V was clipped by 6 bases and J by 7 bases; unmatched bases: 8. In DNA form, the CDR3 reads TGTGCCAGCAGAGGACAGGGAGTTTCAAATTCACCCCTCCACTTT. Translation gives CASRGQGVSNSPLHF.

The chain uses TRBV5-1 and TRBJ2-7; tentatively, D is TRBD2 (5 bases). Germline CDR1 SGHRS, CDR2 YFSETQ. The CDR3 runs to 15 residues. The germline V and J ends were trimmed by 1 base and 0 bases, with 11 bases remaining between them. Here the CDR3 DNA reads TGCGCCAGCAGCTTGAGCGTTGGGAGCTCCTACGAGCAGTACTTC. Translation gives CASSLSVGSSYEQYF. Full variable domain (rest looked up from reference TRBV5-1 and TRBJ2-7): KAGVTQTPRYLIKTRGQQVTLSCSPISGHRSVSWYQQTPGQGLQFLFEYFSETQRNKGNFPGRFSGRQFSNSRSEMNVSTLELGDSALYLCASSLSVGSSYEQYFGPGTRLTVT.

This clone was seen once. The rearrangement links TRBV5-1 to TRBJ2-5, with 7 bases matching TRBD1. J lost 0 bases, V lost 4 bases, and 12 bases had no gene match. The CDR3 has 17 residues. The germline CDR1 and CDR2 sequences are SGHRS and YFSETQ. The CDR3 DNA sequence: TGCGCCAGCAGCCTAGCCGCCGGGACAGCAGACCAAGAGACCCAGTACTTC. It specifies CASSLAAGTADQETQYF.

V is TRBV19 and J is TRBJ1-1; D may be TRBD1 (5 bases). Germline CDR1 and CDR2: LNHDA and SQIVND (reference sequence). This CDR3 region has 13 residues. The ends were cut back, 4 bases at V and 3 bases at J, with 9 bases in the middle. DNA for the CDR3: TGTGCCAGTAGTACCGACAGAGACACTGAAGCTTTCTTT. It specifies CASSTDRDTEAFF.

The chain uses TRBV5-6 and TRBJ2-3, with D tentatively TRBD2 (6 bases). Trimming stripped 7 bases from V and 2 bases from J, with 11 bases between. Germline CDR1 and CDR2: SGHDT and YYEEEE. The CDR3 has 13 residues. CDR3 DNA: TGTGCCAGCGGACGGAGGGACACAGATACGCAGTATTTT. Translated, it gives CASGRRDTDTQYF.

V usage is TRBV19 and J usage is TRBJ2-1; TRBD2 is a possible D gene (7 bases). This CDR3 contains 14 residues. V was cut by 6 bases and J by 0 bases, with 9 bases left in between. The germline CDR1 and CDR2 sequences are LNHDA and SQIVND (reference sequence). The CDR3 sequence is CASSGGLSYNEQFF. The CDR3 nucleotides are TGTGCCAGTAGCGGGGGGCTCTCCTACAATGAGCAGTTCTTC.

The chain has TRBV27 and TRBJ1-5; perhaps TRBD1 as D (6 bases). Trimming cost V 6 bases and J 2 bases, with 14 bases left between them. CDR3 length: 15 residues. The germline CDR1 and CDR2 sequences are MNHEY and SMNVEV (reference sequence). This chain's CDR3 is CASRNAGERNQPQHF. CDR3 sequence (DNA): TGTGCCAGCAGGAACGCAGGGGAGCGCAATCAGCCCCAGCATTTT.

This sequence joins TRBV19 and TRBJ2-7; 8 bases fit TRBD2. V was clipped by 4 bases and J by 2 bases; unmatched bases: 7. This CDR3 is 15 amino acids long. Germline V CDR1 and CDR2: LNHDA, SQIVND (reference sequence). In DNA, the CDR3 is TGTGCCAGTAGTAGACAAGCGGGAGTCGCCTACGAGCAGTACTTC. Protein product: CASSRQAGVAYEQYF.

This clone has only one observation. This rearrangement joins TRBV19 to TRBJ2-7; 10 nucleotides align to TRBD1. Germline V CDR1 and CDR2: LNHDA, SQIVND (reference sequence). V lost 1 base to trimming and J lost 2 bases; unmatched junction nucleotides: 2. This CDR3 spans 15 amino acids. The CDR3 is CASSIGDRGPYEQYF. In DNA form, the CDR3 reads TGTGCCAGTAGTATAGGGGACAGGGGACCCTACGAGCAGTACTTC.

The chain carries TRBV5-6 and TRBJ2-1; D unclear. V was shortened by 5 bases and J by 3 bases, with 15 bases between the two germline ends. The germline gives CDR1 SGHDT, CDR2 YYEEEE. This CDR3 is built from 15 residues. In nucleotides, the CDR3 is TGTGCCAGCAGGGCGGCCAGCGCTAGCTACAATGAGCAGTTCTTC. It specifies CASRAASASYNEQFF.

The chain couples TRBV5-3 to TRBJ2-3; 12 bases fit TRBD2. TRBV5-3 is an ORF for which the function is uncertain. V was clipped by 4 bases and J by 0 bases; unmatched bases: 6. This CDR3 spans 17 amino acids. CDR3 residues: CARSLRTSGVSTDTQYF. CDR3 DNA: TGTGCCAGAAGCCTCCGGACTAGCGGGGTAAGCACAGATACGCAGTATTTT.

The rearrangement uses TRBV5-1 and TRBJ2-7; weak D call: TRBD1 (6 bases). The V end lost 4 bases, the J end lost 4 bases, and 15 bases lay between the germline ends. This CDR3 has 14 amino acids. The germline V gene has CDR1 SGHRS and CDR2 YFSETQ. The CDR3, as DNA: TGCGCCAGCAGCCATTCGACAGGACGATACGAGCAGTACTTC. Protein sequence: CASSHSTGRYEQYF.

The chain recombines TRBV6-1 with TRBJ2-7; D is uncertain. Germline V gene data show CDR1 as MNHNS and CDR2 as SASEGT. V was cut by 1 base and J by 2 bases, with 6 bases left in between. The CDR3 consists of 13 residues. The CDR3 region has the DNA TGTGCCAGCAGTGAAGGGCTGACCTACGAGCAGTACTTC. It translates to CASSEGLTYEQYF.

A few counts support this clone. The J gene is TRBJ1-1, the V gene TRBV5-6; possible D gene TRBD1, 6 bases. Germline loops: CDR1 SGHDT, CDR2 YYEEEE. Trimming pared 4 bases from V and 0 bases from J, leaving 16 bases between. CDR3 size: 16 residues. The CDR3 nucleotides are TGTGCCAGCAGCCCCCAAACAGGGTCCATGAACACTGAAGCTTTCTTT. This translates into CASSPQTGSMNTEAFF.

The V gene is TRBV10-3, the J gene TRBJ1-4, with D unresolved. CDR1 and CDR2 from the germline V gene are ENHRY and SYGVKD. The CDR3 runs 16 residues. V lost 0 bases and J 8 bases, leaving 16 bases between the germline ends. CDR3 nucleotide sequence: TGTGCCATCAGTGAGTCCATGGCGGGGAGTGAGGAAAAACTGTTTTTT. This encodes CAISESMAGSEEKLFF.

V usage is TRBV28 and J usage is TRBJ1-2; no clear D gene. CDR3 length: 15 residues. Germline CDR1 MDHEN, CDR2 SYDVKM. V lost 5 bases to trimming and J lost 2 bases, with 15 bases between them. The DNA for the CDR3 is TGTGCCAGCAGTACCCTCGGGAACGCCAACTATGGCTACACCTTC. This codes for CASSTLGNANYGYTF.

This clone was counted only a few times. This chain uses TRBV11-3 with TRBJ1-5, with D hard to call. Trimming left V 7 bases short and J 0 bases short, with 10 bases between. This CDR3 contains 14 residues. Germline V CDR1 and CDR2: SGHNT, YENEEA. The CDR3 reads CASKIVDSNQPQHF. Here the CDR3 DNA reads TGTGCCAGCAAGATAGTTGATAGCAATCAGCCCCAGCATTTT.

Details on this clone: A read error may account for a junction end that differs from germline. This chain uses TRBV6-2 or TRBV6-3 with TRBJ2-3; 7 nucleotides align to TRBD1. CDR1 and CDR2 from the germline V gene are MNHEY and SVGEGT. The CDR3 spans 15 residues. The CDR3 region is CASSHSTGWRDTQYF. CDR3 nucleotides: TGTGCCAGCAGTCACTCGACAGGGTGGAGGGATACGCAGTATTTT.

This sequence joins TRBV5-1 and TRBJ2-3, with D possibly TRBD1 on 6 matching bases. V lost 0 bases to trimming and J lost 4 bases, with 12 bases between them. In germline, CDR1 is SGHRS, CDR2 YFSETQ. This CDR3 contains 15 residues. The chain's CDR3 is CASSLGTVSPDTQYF. DNA for the CDR3: TGCGCCAGCAGCTTGGGGACAGTCAGCCCAGATACGCAGTATTTT.